This is a list of T cell receptor beta chains from one sample in a study of CD8 T cells in ankylosing spondylitis. One entry per CDR3 protein, called by TCRdb with MiXCR from the 5' RACE reads. The repertoire holds 150,000 to 200,000 distinct CDR3 sequences, 11% seen once, with just under 30% in the top ten. Sequenced input: blood, either unsorted or a sorted T cell fraction (not recorded which). The origin of the receptors is a male donor with ankylosing spondylitis or in good health (not recorded which). CDR3s leave out the opening cysteine and the closing phenylalanine or tryptophan.

V: TRBV2
J: TRBJ2-3
CDR3: ASKGTGGPDTQY

V: TRBV6-5
J: TRBJ2-2
CDR3: ASRGAATGELF

V: TRBV6-1
J: TRBJ2-7
CDR3: ASEGLDGTGISYEQY

V: TRBV12-3/TRBV12-4
J: TRBJ2-4
CDR3: ASSLGGPKNIQY

V: TRBV18
J: TRBJ1-2
CDR3: ASSRPPNYGYT

V: TRBV30
J: TRBJ1-2
CDR3: AWSSKGGPNYGYT

V: TRBV12-3/TRBV12-4
J: TRBJ2-5
CDR3: ASSFGTSGKIETQY

V: TRBV5-4
J: TRBJ2-7
CDR3: ASSLMSGGVFEQY

V: TRBV9
J: TRBJ2-5
CDR3: ASSVQAGGETQY

V: TRBV5-1
J: TRBJ1-1
CDR3: ASSLGSQNTEAF

V: TRBV6-1
J: TRBJ2-2
CDR3: ASSEVTTSGRAANTGELF

V: TRBV2
J: TRBJ2-2
CDR3: ASSPTYPASTGELF

V: TRBV12-3/TRBV12-4
J: TRBJ1-1
CDR3: ASSSIGGDTEAF